These 9 T cell receptor beta chains were sequenced from one sample in a study of blood T cell repertoires in COVID-19. This table comes from immunoSEQ multiplex PCR, and its TCRdb copy is limited to in-frame clones, with some not included. This table holds a few hundred thousand clones, over 75% found once. Specimen: peripheral blood. These receptor sequences come from a young man who had recovered from COVID-19.

This sequence joins TRBV5-8 and TRBJ2-7; D unresolved. The CDR3 spans 12 residues. Trimming removed 3 bases from V and 4 bases from J, with 8 bases in between. Germline CDR1 SGHTS, CDR2 YDEGEE. The DNA of the CDR3 is TGTGCCAGCAGCTCGACACGATACGAGCAGTACGTC. Translating gives CASSSTRYEQYV.

This chain connects TRBV19 to TRBJ2-6; possible D gene TRBD2, 5 bases. V lost 8 bases and J lost 3, with 17 bases in between. Germline V CDR1 and CDR2: LNHDA, SQIVND (reference sequence). The CDR3 extends over 16 amino acids. CDR3 amino acids: CASLEGSRGGANVLTF. CDR3 bases: TGTGCCAGTCTTGAGGGCAGTAGAGGTGGGGCCAACGTCCTGACTTTC.

V is TRBV12-3 or TRBV12-4 and J is TRBJ1-2, with D possibly matching TRBD1 (6 bases). This CDR3 is 13 amino acids long. Trimming shortened V by 8 bases and J by 7 bases, and 17 bases separated the two germline ends. CDR3 in amino acids: CASGPTGRVGYTF. The CDR3 DNA sequence: TGTGCCAGCGGCCCGACAGGTCGGGTTGGCTACACCTTC.

The CDR3 loop reads CASSPLEERASTDTQYF. The CDR3 DNA follows: TGTGCCAGCAGTCCCCTGGAGGAGAGGGCGTCCACAGATACGCAGTATTTT. The gene calls are TRBV27 and TRBJ2-3, with D maybe TRBD2 (5 bases). The CDR3 runs to 17 residues. V lost 5 bases and J 2 bases, leaving 20 bases between the germline ends. From germline, CDR1 is MNHEY and CDR2 SMNVEV (reference sequence).

This chain uses TRBV19 with TRBJ1-5; a possible D gene is TRBD1 (5 bases). Germline-derived CDR1 and CDR2 are LNHDA and SQIVND (reference sequence). The CDR3 has 17 amino acids. V lost 6 bases and J 0 bases, leaving 18 bases between the germline ends. For the CDR3, the DNA is TGTGCCAGTAGCCGCGGCAGAAGGACAATTAGCAATCAGCCCCAGCATTTT. Its translation is CASSRGRRTISNQPQHF.

This clone was seen only a few times. The gene calls are TRBV5-1 and TRBJ2-1; 8 positions match TRBD1. The CDR3 covers 15 residues. In germline, CDR1 is SGHRS, CDR2 YFSETQ. The V gene end was trimmed by 4 bases and the J gene end by 0 bases; junction bases not matched to a gene: 3. DNA for the CDR3: TGCGCCAGCAGCGGGGGACAGGCCTCCTACAATGAGCAGTTCTTC. It translates to CASSGGQASYNEQFF.

The rearrangement joins TRBV5-1 to TRBJ2-3, with a weak D call TRBD1 (5 bases). The CDR3 has 15 residues. Germline CDR1 reads SGHRS; CDR2 reads YFSETQ. Trimming took off 1 base at V and 2 bases at J, with 11 bases between the two ends. The CDR3 coding sequence is TGCGCCAGCAGCTTGTTGTTGACAGACACAGATACGCAGTATTTT. Its translation is CASSLLLTDTDTQYF.

The rearrangement joins TRBV10-3 to TRBJ1-4, with 8 bases that match TRBD1. The CDR3 consists of 13 residues. V shed 11 bases, J shed 8 bases, and the junction held 10 bases outside the gene matches. The germline gives CDR1 ENHRY, CDR2 SYGVKD. Written as DNA, the CDR3 is TGTGCCTCAACCCAGGGGGCGGGAGAAAAACTGTTTTTT. Translation gives CASTQGAGEKLFF.

The rearrangement uses TRBV13 and TRBJ1-4; D gene unclear. V lost 3 bases and J lost 5, with 10 bases in between. Germline assignment: CDR1 PRHDT and CDR2 FYEKMQ (reference sequence). CDR3 size: 14 residues. The CDR3 DNA reads TGTGCCAGCAGCTTCCGAGGCCAGAATGAAAAACTGTTTTTT. Translated: CASSFRGQNEKLFF.